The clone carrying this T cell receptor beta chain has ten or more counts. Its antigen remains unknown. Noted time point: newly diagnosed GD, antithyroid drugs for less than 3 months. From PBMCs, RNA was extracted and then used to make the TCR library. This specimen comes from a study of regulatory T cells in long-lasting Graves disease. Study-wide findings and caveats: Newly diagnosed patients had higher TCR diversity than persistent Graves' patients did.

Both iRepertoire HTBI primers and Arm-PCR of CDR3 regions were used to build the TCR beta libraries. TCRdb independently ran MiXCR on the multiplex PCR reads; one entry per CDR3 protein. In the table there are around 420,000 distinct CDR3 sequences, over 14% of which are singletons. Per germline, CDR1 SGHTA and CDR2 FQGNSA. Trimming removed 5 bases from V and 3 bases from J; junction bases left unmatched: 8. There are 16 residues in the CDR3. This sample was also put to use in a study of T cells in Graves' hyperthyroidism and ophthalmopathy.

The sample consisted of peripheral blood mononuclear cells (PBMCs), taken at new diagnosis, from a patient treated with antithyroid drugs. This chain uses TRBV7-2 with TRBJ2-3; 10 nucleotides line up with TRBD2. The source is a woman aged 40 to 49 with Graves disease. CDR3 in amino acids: CASSQTSAGGTDTQYF. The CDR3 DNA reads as TGTGCCAGCAGCCAAACCTCAGCGGGAGGGACAGATACGCAGTATTTT.